The following is a TCR beta chain sequence with its context. Germline V gene sequence: CDR1 SGDLS, CDR2 YYNGEE. The CDR3 extends over 15 amino acids. V trimming: 3 bases; J trimming: 5 bases; junction bases outside the gene matches: 6. Repertoires were generated with immunoSEQ multiplex PCR, while TCRdb's copy carries only in-frame clones and drops some. The sample records some 340,000 clones, 90% being singletons. The record originates from a study of blood T cell repertoires in COVID-19. V gene TRBV9 combines with J gene TRBJ1-4; TRBD1 matches at 8 bases. This receptor was taken from a woman aged 30 to 39 who had been exposed to COVID-19. The sequencing sample was made of PBMCs or T cells enriched from blood (not recorded which). CDR3 loop: CASSATGTGNEKLFF. The CDR3, as DNA: TGTGCCAGCAGCGCCACCGGGACAGGCAATGAAAAACTGTTTTTT. Drawing the rest from reference TRBV9 and TRBJ1-4, the complete variable domain is DSGVTQTPKHLITATGQRVTLRCSPRSGDLSVYWYQQSLDQGLQFLIQYYNGEERAKGNILERFSAQQFPDLHSELNLSSLELGDSALYFCASSATGTGNEKLFFGSGTQLSVL.